The T cell receptor beta chain described here comes from a study of OX40 agonist ivuxolimab in advanced cancers. In the study overall: Each dose-escalation patient presented with hepatocellular carcinoma, melanoma, renal cell or head and neck cancer. Partial responses were achieved by three patients, one with hepatocellular carcinoma and two with cutaneous melanoma.

Germline CDR1 SGHTS, CDR2 YDEGEE. The CDR3 consists of 15 residues. V shed 4 bases and J 0 bases; nucleotides not matched to a gene: 6. Repertoires were generated with immunoSEQ multiplex PCR, while TCRdb's copy carries only in-frame clones and drops some. The table lists under 150,000 clones, over 75% of them singletons, with about 1% in the top ten. V gene TRBV5-8 combines with J gene TRBJ2-7; 8 bases match TRBD2. The starting material was CD4+ or CD8+ T cells sorted from blood, obtained in a trial of the OX40 agonist ivuxolimab. The sequence was collected from an adult with an advanced solid tumor such as melanoma, head and neck, liver or kidney cancer. CDR3 DNA sequence: TGTGCCAGCAGCGGACGGGGGGGCAGCTCCTACGAGCAGTACTTC. Encoded protein: CASSGRGGSSYEQYF.